This T cell receptor (beta chain) was profiled in a study of blood T cell repertoires in COVID-19. Whole-study context: PBMCs, B-cell-depleted T cells, or T cells were the source of the cDNA or gDNA that made up the material.

Deletions cut 6 bases from V and 4 bases from J, with 10 bases between. Germline CDR1 and CDR2: MNHNS and SASEGT. This CDR3 has 13 residues. Measured with immunoSEQ multiplex PCR; TCRdb has only the in-frame clones, and not every one. In the table there are 150,000 to 200,000 clones, roughly 90% of which are singletons. The sequence was collected from a woman aged 70-85 years with acute or convalescent COVID-19. This chain connects TRBV6-1 to TRBJ1-5; D call uncertain. The sequenced material came from peripheral blood. DNA for the CDR3: TGTGCCAGCAGCGCGGGAAGAAATCAGCCCCAGCATTTT. It is translated as CASSAGRNQPQHF.